These T cell receptor beta chains were read from a single sample in a study of Graves' ophthalmopathy and Graves' hyperthyroidism. Each CDR3 protein gets one entry after TCRdb re-called the multiplex PCR reads with MiXCR. This table holds roughly 1.1 million distinct CDR3 sequences, about two fifths found once. Sequenced sample: peripheral blood or thyroid tissue (not recorded which). Receptors originate from an adult man with Graves' hyperthyroidism. The CDR3 runs from the conserved cysteine through the conserved F or W. The order of the fields is J gene, clone size, D gene, V gene, CDR3 DNA, CDR3 protein. The D gene is left open where the match is weak. Not all rows give a size; the values are once, few, many and, for expanded clones, a class.

>TRBJ1-5|many|TRBD1|TRBV19
TGTGCCAGCTCAAGACAGGGGGCTCAGCCCCAGCATTTT
CASSRQGAQPQHF
>TRBJ2-5|-|-|TRBV20-1
TGCAGTGCTAGAGACCCCGGGGGAGGCCCAAGGGTCGGGACCCAGTACTTC
CSARDPGGGPRVGTQYF
>TRBJ1-2|many|-|TRBV25-1
TGTGCCAGCAGTGAATCCGGATTCTATGGCTACACCTTC
CASSESGFYGYTF
>TRBJ2-7|-|TRBD1|TRBV20-1
TGCAGTGCTAGAAACCGGGACAGGGGATGGTACGAGCAGTACTTC
CSARNRDRGWYEQYF
>TRBJ2-7|-|-|TRBV5-4
TGTGCCAGCAGCTTAAGGCAGGAGAGGGAGCAGTACTTC
CASSLRQEREQYF
>TRBJ1-6|many|-|TRBV14
TGTGCCAGCAGCCAAGATAGTGTGACTTATAATTCACCCCTCCACTTT
CASSQDSVTYNSPLHF
>TRBJ2-5|-|TRBD2|TRBV7-2
TGTGCCAGCAGCTTTCGACTAGCGGAACAAGAGACCCAGTACTTC
CASSFRLAEQETQYF
>TRBJ1-1|few|-|TRBV20-1
TGCAGTGCTAGAGAGAAGTCTTACACTGAAGCTTTCTTT
CSAREKSYTEAFF
>TRBJ1-2|few|-|TRBV11-2
TGTGCCAGCAGCCAAGGATCCCCGGTCTTGGATGGCTACACCTTC
CASSQGSPVLDGYTF
>TRBJ1-6|few|-|TRBV12-3/TRBV12-4
TGTGCCAGCAGGCCCCGGGGAGGGGATTCACCCCTCCACTTT
CASRPRGGDSPLHF
>TRBJ2-7|many|-|TRBV11-2
TGTGCCAGCAGCTTTTCGGACGGGCCAAACTACGAGCAGTACTTC
CASSFSDGPNYEQYF
>TRBJ1-6|-|-|TRBV30
TGTGCCTGGACGGCTGGGTCGACCAATTCACCCCTCCACTTT
CAWTAGSTNSPLHF
>TRBJ1-2|many|-|TRBV24-1
TGTGCCACCAGTGATTTGTTGCCCAAGGACAACTATGGCTACACCTTC
CATSDLLPKDNYGYTF
>TRBJ1-5|-|-|TRBV20-1
TGCAGTGTCAGAGGCCAGGGGCCTACTCAGCCCCAGCATTTT
CSVRGQGPTQPQHF
>TRBJ2-2|few|TRBD2|TRBV7-8
TGTGCCAGCAGCTTAGCCTCGATGCTAGCGGGAGGGAACACCGGGGAGCTGTTTTTT
CASSLASMLAGGNTGELFF
>TRBJ1-5|few|TRBD1|TRBV15
TGTGCCACCAGCAGTGGACAGGGCCATCAGCCCCAGCATTTT
CATSSGQGHQPQHF
>TRBJ2-2|-|TRBD2|TRBV9
TGTGCCAGCAGCGTTCTAGCGGGCCCGAACACCGGGGAGCTGTTTTTT
CASSVLAGPNTGELFF
>TRBJ2-7|many|-|TRBV7-8
TGTGCCAGCAGCTCAGCCCCCCCTAGAACGTACGAGCAGTACTTC
CASSSAPPRTYEQYF
>TRBJ2-5|-|-|TRBV7-2
TGTGCCGAGCAGCTCAGCAGGGGGTACTTC
CAEQLSRGYF
>TRBJ1-2|-|-|TRBV29-1
TGCAGCGTTGGCGACAGGTCTAACTATGGCTACACCTTC
CSVGDRSNYGYTF
>TRBJ2-7|many|TRBD1|TRBV7-2
TGTGCCAGCAGCTTAGTTGGGGGACAGCCCCACGAGCAGTACTTC
CASSLVGGQPHEQYF
>TRBJ2-5|many|TRBD1|TRBV7-9
TGTGCCAGCAGCTTCCGGTGGGACAGTCAAGAGACCCAGTACTTC
CASSFRWDSQETQYF
>TRBJ1-5|-|-|TRBV6-5
TGTGCCAGCGGGGGATGGAATCAGCCCCAGCATTTT
CASGGWNQPQHF
>TRBJ2-7|-|-|TRBV11-2
TGTGCCAGCAGCTTAGGAGGGGCGAGCCTTCAGCCCTACGAGCAGTACTTC
CASSLGGASLQPYEQYF
>TRBJ1-1|few|-|TRBV2
TGTGCCAGCAGTGAAGGGGGTTCGAGACAGAGAAACACTGAAGCTTTCTTT
CASSEGGSRQRNTEAFF
>TRBJ1-1|many|-|TRBV29-1
TGCAGCGCCAACAGAGGTGAAGCTTTCTTT
CSANRGEAFF
>TRBJ2-5|few|-|TRBV5-1
TGCGCCAGCACAGTGGACCTCCAAGAGACCCAGTACTTC
CASTVDLQETQYF
>TRBJ1-1|many|-|TRBV7-2
TGTGCCAGCAGCTTACAGGGTGCTCTGAACACTGAAGCTTTCTTT
CASSLQGALNTEAFF
>TRBJ1-3|-|-|TRBV10-3
TGTGTCACCACCGTGCAAATTGCCTCTGGAAACACCATATATTTT
CVTTVQIASGNTIYF
>TRBJ1-1|many|-|TRBV5-1
TGCGCCAGCAGCTCAGGAGGGGTTACTACTGAAGCTTTCTTT
CASSSGGVTTEAFF
>TRBJ1-5|few|-|TRBV15
TGTGCCACCATCAATCAGCCCCAGCATTTT
CATINQPQHF
>TRBJ1-5|-|TRBD1|TRBV6-5
TGTGCCAGCGGCCTGACAGGGTTTAGCAATCAGCCCCAGCATTTT
CASGLTGFSNQPQHF
>TRBJ2-5|many|-|TRBV25-1
TGTGCCAGCCGCCCGACGGGGCAGGGAGCGACCCAGTACTTC
CASRPTGQGATQYF
>TRBJ1-1|once|TRBD1|TRBV10-3
TGTGCCACCCGGGGACAGGGGGCTGAAGCTTTCTTT
CATRGQGAEAFF
>TRBJ2-5|many|-|TRBV12-3/TRBV12-4
TGTGCCAGCACCCGTTCAACATCAGTGGGAGAGACCCAGTACTTC
CASTRSTSVGETQYF
>TRBJ2-7|once|TRBD1|TRBV12-3/TRBV12-4
TGTGCCAGCAGTTACTCTATGGACAGGGGCCACTACGAGCAGTACTTC
CASSYSMDRGHYEQYF
>TRBJ1-5|-|-|TRBV15
TGTGCCACCAGCACGGACAGCAATCAGCCCCAGCATTTT
CATSTDSNQPQHF